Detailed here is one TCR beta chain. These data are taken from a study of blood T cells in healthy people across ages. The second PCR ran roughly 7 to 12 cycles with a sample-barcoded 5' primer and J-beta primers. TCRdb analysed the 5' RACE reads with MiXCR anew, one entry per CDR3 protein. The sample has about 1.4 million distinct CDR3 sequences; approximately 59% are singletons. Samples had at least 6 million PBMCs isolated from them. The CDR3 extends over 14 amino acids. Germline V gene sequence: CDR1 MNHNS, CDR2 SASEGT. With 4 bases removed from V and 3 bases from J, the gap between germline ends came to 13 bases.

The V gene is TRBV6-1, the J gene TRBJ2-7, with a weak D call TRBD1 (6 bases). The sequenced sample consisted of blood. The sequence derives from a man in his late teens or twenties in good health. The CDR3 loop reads CASSGLQGNYEQYF. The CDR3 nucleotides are TGTGCCAGCAGTGGGCTACAGGGTAACTACGAGCAGTACTTC.